This T cell receptor (beta chain) was recovered during a study of prognosis after radiotherapy for stage I lung cancer. Study at large: About five patients had oligometastatic NSCLC after their primary tumor was surgically resected, and roughly 14 patients had newly diagnosed primary stage I lung tumors. Non-small cell lung cancer patients were all deemed medically inoperable.

Template was genomic DNA; TCR beta CDR3 amplified in two multiplex PCR rounds. Primers specific to each TRBV and TRBJ gene were used in first-round PCR. Second-round PCR relied on universal primers. One entry per CDR3 protein, called by TCRdb with MiXCR from the multiplex PCR reads. The sample has around 25,000 distinct CDR3 sequences; 35% to 40% are singletons. Two sampling time points were used, and around 6 milliliters of peripheral blood were drawn at each. The germline gives CDR1 DFQATT, CDR2 SNEGSKA (reference sequence). Trimming cost V 2 bases and J 7 bases; bases outside gene matches: 5. This CDR3 has 13 amino acids.

The sequence came from a donor over 45 with non-small cell lung cancer. This sequence joins TRBV20-1 and TRBJ1-1, with TRBD1 identical over 9 bases. The sequenced sample was PBMCs, obtained before or after stereotactic body radiation therapy (not recorded which). CDR3 nucleotides: TGCAGTGCTAGAAGAGGGACAGGGAATGAAGCTTTCTTT. It is translated as CSARRGTGNEAFF.